A selection of T cell receptor beta chains follows, all from one sample in a study of CD8+CD57+ T cells in acquired aplastic anemia. One entry per CDR3 protein, called by TCRdb with MiXCR from the reads. The data hold 95,000 to 150,000 distinct CDR3 sequences, with about 40% observed a single time. Material: sorted CD4+, CD8+, or CD8+CD57+ T cells (not recorded which) from PBMCs. The origin of the receptors is a human donor with aplastic anemia. Each CDR3 is given with its conserved first and last residue. A D gene is named only where the DNA matches it firmly. A row's size may be missing; if present it is once, few, many or a size class.

J: TRBJ1-5; D: TRBD1; size: many; V: TRBV12-3/TRBV12-4; CDR3: CASSPDRGRALNQPQHF; DNA: TGTGCCAGCAGCCCGGACAGGGGCCGGGCCCTCAATCAGCCCCAGCATTTT
J: TRBJ1-2; D: -; size: many; V: TRBV6-1; CDR3: CASSLKDRYGYTF; DNA: TGTGCCAGTAGTCTAAAAGATCGCTATGGCTACACCTTC
J: TRBJ1-2; D: -; size: -; V: TRBV11-1; CDR3: CASSLGDGRDTNYGYTF; DNA: TGTGCCAGCAGCTTAGGAGATGGGAGAGACACTAACTATGGCTACACCTTC
J: TRBJ2-5; D: TRBD1; size: -; V: TRBV6-2/TRBV6-3; CDR3: CASSPGQGQQETQYF; DNA: TGTGCCAGCAGTCCTGGACAGGGGCAGCAAGAGACCCAGTACTTC
J: TRBJ1-3; D: -; size: -; V: TRBV29-1; CDR3: CSVVGQSPVAIYF; DNA: TGCAGCGTTGTGGGGCAATCACCGGTCGCCATATATTTT
J: TRBJ1-5; D: TRBD1; size: many; V: TRBV2; CDR3: CASSEGQGYQPQHF; DNA: TGTGCCAGCAGTGAGGGACAGGGGTATCAGCCCCAGCATTTT
J: TRBJ1-2; D: -; size: -; V: TRBV15; CDR3: CATSRGDRQDGYTF; DNA: TGTGCCACCAGCAGAGGAGACAGGCAGGATGGCTACACCTTC
J: TRBJ2-5; D: TRBD2; size: -; V: TRBV25-1; CDR3: CASSELRGEGETQYF; DNA: TGTGCCAGCAGTGAATTGAGAGGGGAGGGCGAGACCCAGTACTTC
J: TRBJ2-7; D: -; size: many; V: TRBV19; CDR3: CASSIAVSTGQYF; DNA: TGTGCCAGTAGTATAGCGGTATCTACCGGGCAGTACTTC
J: TRBJ1-2; D: TRBD1; size: few; V: TRBV11-2; CDR3: CASSIGGQGAGGYTF; DNA: TGTGCCAGCAGCATAGGGGGACAGGGGGCCGGTGGCTACACCTTC
J: TRBJ2-1; D: TRBD1; size: -; V: TRBV24-1; CDR3: CATSDGTGDNNEQFF; DNA: TGTGCCACCAGCGACGGGACAGGGGACAACAATGAGCAGTTCTTC
J: TRBJ2-7; D: TRBD2; size: -; V: TRBV7-9; CDR3: CASSHGGVASYEQYF; DNA: TGTGCCAGCAGCCACGGGGGGGTTGCCTCCTACGAGCAGTACTTC
J: TRBJ1-4; D: TRBD1; size: many; V: TRBV20-1; CDR3: CSVIPFRDRNEKLFF; DNA: TGCAGTGTCATCCCCTTCCGGGACAGAAATGAAAAACTGTTTTTT
J: TRBJ1-1; D: TRBD1; size: once; V: TRBV15; CDR3: CATSIGDRNTEAFF; DNA: TGTGCCACCAGCATAGGGGACAGGAACACTGAAGCTTTCTTT
J: TRBJ1-2; D: TRBD1; size: -; V: TRBV7-9; CDR3: CASTFEQGVYGYTF; DNA: TGTGCCAGCACGTTCGAACAGGGGGTCTATGGCTACACCTTC
J: TRBJ1-2; D: -; size: many; V: TRBV5-1; CDR3: CASSPAGFYGYTF; DNA: TGCGCCAGCAGCCCGGCAGGATTCTATGGCTACACCTTC
J: TRBJ2-7; D: TRBD2; size: -; V: TRBV20-1; CDR3: CSARDQTGGNYEQYF; DNA: TGCAGTGCTAGAGATCAAACGGGGGGGAACTACGAGCAGTACTTC
J: TRBJ1-2; D: -; size: once; V: TRBV20-1; CDR3: CSLPRGSYGYTF; DNA: TGCAGTCTTCCTAGGGGTTCGTATGGCTACACCTTC
J: TRBJ1-2; D: -; size: -; V: TRBV18; CDR3: CASSPRLEGPNYGYTF; DNA: TGTGCCAGCTCACCACGATTAGAGGGACCTAACTATGGCTACACCTTC
J: TRBJ1-1; D: -; size: -; V: TRBV18; CDR3: CASSSIRDAEAFF; DNA: TGTGCCAGCTCTTCGATCAGGGATGCTGAAGCTTTCTTT
J: TRBJ2-1; D: TRBD1; size: -; V: TRBV10-3; CDR3: CAISESTRTGNNEQFF; DNA: TGTGCCATCAGTGAGTCGACTAGGACAGGGAACAATGAGCAGTTCTTC
J: TRBJ2-1; D: -; size: few; V: TRBV29-1; CDR3: CSVPTNNEQFF; DNA: TGCAGCGTCCCAACTAACAATGAGCAGTTCTTC